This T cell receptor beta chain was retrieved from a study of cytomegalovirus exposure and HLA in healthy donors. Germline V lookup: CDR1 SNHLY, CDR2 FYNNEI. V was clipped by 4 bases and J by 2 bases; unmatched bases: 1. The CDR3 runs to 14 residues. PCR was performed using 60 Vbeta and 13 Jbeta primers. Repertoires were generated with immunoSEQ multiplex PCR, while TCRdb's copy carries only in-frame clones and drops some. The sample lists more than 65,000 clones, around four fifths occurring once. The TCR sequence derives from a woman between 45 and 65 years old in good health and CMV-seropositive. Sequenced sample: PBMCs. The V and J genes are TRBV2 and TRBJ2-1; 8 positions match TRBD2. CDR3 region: CASSGSGAYNEQFF. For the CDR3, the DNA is TGTGCCAGCAGTGGTAGCGGGGCCTACAATGAGCAGTTCTTC.